A selection of T cell receptor beta chains follows, all from one sample in a study. TCRdb reanalysed the 5' RACE reads using MiXCR and keeps one entry per CDR3 protein. Of tens of thousands of distinct CDR3 sequences listed, 25% to 35% were seen once; the top ten hold approximately 4.1%. What was sequenced was tumor-infiltrating memory CD4+ T cells sorted from the breast tumor. These receptors were taken from a female donor with breast cancer. Both conserved end residues are part of each CDR3. Each record gives: J gene, clone size, V gene, D gene, CDR3 protein, CDR3 DNA. The D gene is left open where the match is weak. Not all rows give a size; the values are once, few, many and, for expanded clones, a class.

TRBJ2-1 . TRBV9 . CASSVDSHNEQFF TGTGCCAGCAGCGTGGACAGCCACAATGAGCAGTTCTTC
TRBJ2-5 few TRBV5-1 TRBD1 CASSLVLGGETQYF TGCGCCAGCAGCTTGGTATTAGGGGGCGAGACCCAGTACTTC
TRBJ2-1 few TRBV19 TRBD1 CASSSRQGADEQFF TGTGCCAGTAGTTCTCGACAGGGAGCCGACGAGCAGTTCTTC
TRBJ2-5 few TRBV7-6 . CASSRMGPTLSVGLQETQYF TGTGCCAGCAGCCGGATGGGCCCGACACTCTCGGTGGGCTTACAAGAGACCCAGTACTTC
TRBJ2-3 . TRBV5-5 TRBD1 CASSLGQGADTQYF TGTGCCAGCAGCTTGGGACAGGGTGCAGATACGCAGTATTTT
TRBJ1-2 many TRBV9 . CASSQGERYGYTF TGTGCCAGCAGCCAAGGCGAACGGTATGGCTACACCTTC
TRBJ2-7 . TRBV7-2 . CASSLAGGGYEQYF TGTGCCAGCAGCTTAGCTGGAGGGGGCTACGAGCAGTACTTC
TRBJ2-5 . TRBV18 . CASSKEMTQYF TGTGCCAGCTCAAAGGAGATGACCCAGTACTTC
TRBJ2-7 few TRBV15 TRBD2 CATSGLVDEQYF TGTGCCACCAGCGGACTAGTTGACGAGCAGTACTTC
TRBJ2-5 few TRBV7-9 . CASSSPTRRETQYF TGTGCCAGCAGCTCCCCGACTAGGAGGGAGACCCAGTACTTC
TRBJ2-7 . TRBV5-1 TRBD2 CASRKTSGVSYEQYF TGCGCCAGCAGAAAAACTAGCGGAGTTTCCTACGAGCAGTACTTC
TRBJ2-4 . TRBV4-1 . CASSQPSALQAKNIQYF TGCGCCAGCAGCCAACCCTCGGCCCTCCAAGCCAAAAACATTCAGTACTTC
TRBJ1-4 . TRBV6-5 TRBD1 CASSRQGDEKLFF TGTGCCAGCAGTAGACAGGGGGATGAAAAACTGTTTTTT
TRBJ2-5 few TRBV7-6 TRBD2 CASSPGTSQKSYQETQYF TGTGCCAGCAGCCCAGGGACTAGCCAAAAGTCGTACCAAGAGACCCAGTACTTC
TRBJ2-3 . TRBV7-9 . CASSLDGSTDTQYF TGTGCCAGCAGCTTGGACGGATCCACAGATACGCAGTATTTT
TRBJ2-1 medium-sized TRBV5-1 . CASSLSLRGDNEQFF TGCGCCAGCAGCTTGTCTCTGAGAGGAGACAATGAGCAGTTCTTC
TRBJ2-2 medium-sized TRBV12-3/TRBV12-4 TRBD2 CASSLLAGAGELFF TGTGCCAGCAGTTTGCTAGCGGGAGCCGGGGAGCTGTTTTTT
TRBJ1-5 few TRBV12-3/TRBV12-4 . CASSYTMSSNQPQHF TGTGCCAGCAGCTACACCATGTCTAGCAATCAGCCCCAGCATTTT
TRBJ1-5 many TRBV7-2 TRBD1 CASSLGGQGVQPQHF TGTGCCAGCAGCTTGGGCGGACAGGGGGTTCAGCCCCAGCATTTT
TRBJ2-3 few TRBV20-1 TRBD2 CSARFSSGTDTQYF TGCAGTGCTAGGTTCTCTAGCGGAACAGATACGCAGTATTTT
TRBJ1-6 . TRBV9 . CASSVAPGGNSPLHF TGTGCCAGCAGCGTAGCTCCAGGTGGGAATTCACCCCTCCACTTT
TRBJ2-7 many TRBV20-1 . CSARDAAPHSYEQYF TGCAGTGCTAGAGATGCAGCGCCCCACAGCTACGAGCAGTACTTC
TRBJ2-5 . TRBV7-6 TRBD1 CASSDLGQGVETQYF TGTGCCAGCAGCGATCTGGGACAGGGAGTAGAGACCCAGTACTTC
TRBJ2-3 few TRBV12-3/TRBV12-4 TRBD2 CASRPTSGTDTQYF TGTGCCAGCAGACCCACTAGCGGCACAGATACGCAGTATTTT
TRBJ2-7 . TRBV7-9 . CASSSPEEQYF TGTGCCAGCAGCTCTCCGGAAGAGCAGTACTTC
TRBJ2-3 . TRBV12-3/TRBV12-4 . CASSLASTDTQYF TGTGCCAGCAGTTTGGCCAGCACAGATACGCAGTATTTT
TRBJ2-3 . TRBV20-1 . CSANLGGSTDTQYF TGCAGTGCCAACCTTGGGGGGAGCACAGATACGCAGTATTTT
TRBJ2-3 . TRBV20-1 . CSATEEGERNTQYF TGCAGTGCCACCGAGGAGGGAGAGAGGAATACGCAGTATTTT
TRBJ2-7 . TRBV5-4 . CASSVGHRSSYEQYF TGTGCCAGCAGCGTAGGACACCGTTCGTCCTACGAGCAGTACTTC
TRBJ2-5 many TRBV4-2 TRBD1 CASSSDRGETQYF TGTGCCAGCAGCTCAGACAGGGGAGAGACCCAGTACTTC
TRBJ2-5 . TRBV5-6 . CASSYLREQETQYF TGTGCCAGCAGCTACCTAAGAGAGCAAGAGACCCAGTACTTC
TRBJ2-1 . TRBV5-1 TRBD1 CASSETGGEQFF TGCGCCAGCAGCGAGACAGGGGGTGAGCAGTTCTTC
TRBJ2-3 . TRBV9 . CASSVGGGASDTQYF TGTGCCAGCAGCGTAGGAGGCGGGGCGTCAGATACGCAGTATTTT
TRBJ2-5 . TRBV5-4 TRBD1 CASSHDRDQKYF TGTGCCAGCAGCCATGACAGGGACCAAAAATACTTC
TRBJ1-3 . TRBV9 TRBD1 CASSGGTGTGNTIYF TGTGCCAGCAGCGGAGGGACAGGGACCGGAAACACCATATATTTT
TRBJ1-6 few TRBV5-1 TRBD1 CASSLADRGYNSPLHF TGCGCCAGCAGCTTGGCGGACAGGGGTTATAATTCACCCCTCCACTTT
TRBJ2-7 . TRBV20-1 TRBD2 CSASLPTSGINEQYF TGCAGTGCTAGCCTACCCACTAGCGGGATAAACGAGCAGTACTTC
TRBJ1-2 . TRBV5-1 . CASSPSPGNYGYTF TGCGCCAGCAGCCCCTCACCCGGTAACTATGGCTACACCTTC
TRBJ1-5 few TRBV4-1 . CASSQGRLGDQPQHF TGCGCCAGCAGCCAAGGGCGATTAGGGGACCAGCCCCAGCATTTT
TRBJ2-2 many TRBV28 . CASIESLGPGELFF TGTGCCAGCATCGAGTCGTTGGGGCCCGGGGAGCTGTTTTTT
TRBJ1-6 few TRBV21-1 . CASSKGAGGNSPLHF TGTGCCAGCAGCAAAGGGGCAGGGGGTAATTCACCCCTCCACTTT
TRBJ1-2 few TRBV12-3/TRBV12-4 . CASSLKGNSYGYTF TGTGCCAGCAGTTTAAAGGGGAACAGCTATGGCTACACCTTC
TRBJ2-3 few TRBV7-6 TRBD1 CASSLATRGSTDTQYF TGTGCCAGCAGCTTAGCAACCAGGGGGAGCACAGATACGCAGTATTTT
TRBJ1-6 . TRBV7-9 . CASSAGLLDSPLHF TGTGCCAGCAGCGCGGGACTCCTGGATTCACCCCTCCACTTT
TRBJ2-7 . TRBV7-9 TRBD2 CASTPGGDRYEQYF TGTGCCAGCACCCCGGGGGGGGACCGCTACGAGCAGTACTTC
TRBJ2-5 . TRBV12-3/TRBV12-4 . CASRHSDQETQYF TGTGCCAGCAGGCATTCGGACCAAGAGACCCAGTACTTC
TRBJ2-2 . TRBV4-2 . CASSQFLVRNTGELFF TGTGCCAGCAGCCAGTTTCTTGTAAGGAACACCGGGGAGCTGTTTTTT
TRBJ1-1 . TRBV20-1 TRBD1 CSARDALTGEATEAFF TGCAGTGCTAGAGACGCGTTGACAGGGGAGGCCACTGAAGCTTTCTTT
TRBJ2-4 . TRBV6-2/TRBV6-3 . CASSYGGGVPYF TGTGCCAGCAGTTACGGGGGAGGAGTTCCGTACTTC
TRBJ1-1 few TRBV5-1 . CASSLARGGPNTEAFF TGCGCCAGCAGCTTGGCCCGGGGGGGCCCGAACACTGAAGCTTTCTTT
TRBJ1-6 many TRBV6-1 . CASSTNKDSPLHF TGTGCCAGCAGTACCAATAAGGATTCACCCCTCCACTTT
TRBJ2-1 once TRBV20-1 TRBD2 CSARDSRTSALHEQFF TGCAGTGCTAGAGATAGTCGGACTAGCGCTTTACATGAGCAGTTCTTC
TRBJ2-7 . TRBV4-2 . CASSQDGGPGYEQYF TGTGCCAGCAGCCAAGATGGAGGTCCGGGCTACGAGCAGTACTTC
TRBJ2-3 . TRBV7-8 . CASSLDEGMGTDTQYF TGTGCCAGCAGCTTAGATGAGGGTATGGGCACAGATACGCAGTATTTT
TRBJ1-5 . TRBV20-1 . CSARDRGGGVDQPQHF TGCAGTGCTAGAGATCGGGGTGGAGGTGTGGATCAGCCCCAGCATTTT
TRBJ1-3 . TRBV5-1 . CASSLYGSSGNTIYF TGCGCCAGCAGCTTGTACGGAAGCTCTGGAAACACCATATATTTT
TRBJ1-5 . TRBV4-1 . CASSLLSGAGVNQPQHF TGCGCCAGCAGCCTCCTCTCGGGGGCAGGGGTGAATCAGCCCCAGCATTTT